The 5 T cell receptor beta chains in this list originate from one sample, sequenced in a study of cytomegalovirus exposure and HLA in healthy donors. Primers included in the PCR were 60 Vbeta and 13 Jbeta primers. This table comes from immunoSEQ multiplex PCR, and its TCRdb copy is limited to in-frame clones, with some not included. The profile covers more than 85,000 clones, with under 85% appearing a single time and about 6.8% taken by the ten largest. Sequencing was carried out using PBMCs. The receptors shown here come from a man aged 30-40 years in good health and CMV-seropositive.

The genes are TRBV7-2 and TRBJ2-7; 7 positions match TRBD2. V trimming: 5 bases; J trimming: 7 bases; junction bases outside the gene matches: 14. This CDR3 has 15 amino acids. In germline, CDR1 is SGHTA, CDR2 FQGNSA. The CDR3 nucleotides read TGTGCCAGCAGCGTGTCAGCGGGGATCTCGAGGGAGCAGTACTTC. Translated: CASSVSAGISREQYF.

The rearrangement joins TRBV4-2 to TRBJ1-6, with D unresolved. Germline V gives CDR1 LGHNA, CDR2 YNFKEQ. Trimming shortened V by 4 bases and J by 1 base, and 17 bases separated the two germline ends. The CDR3 spans 18 residues. CDR3 protein: CASSPAAGRGSYNSPLHF. DNA of the CDR3: TGTGCCAGCAGCCCAGCGGCAGGACGCGGGTCCTATAATTCACCCCTCCACTTT.

The rearrangement links TRBV29-1 to TRBJ2-3; D may be TRBD1 (6 bases). This CDR3 is built from 13 residues. CDR1 is SQVTM, CDR2 ANQGSEA, per germline. V was cut by 0 bases and J by 9 bases, with 13 bases left in between. The CDR3 reads CSVEDSVTGTQYF. Here the CDR3 DNA reads TGCAGCGTTGAAGATTCCGTTACAGGGACGCAGTATTTT.

The rearrangement links TRBV27 to TRBJ2-5, with 8 bases identical to TRBD1. Near its end, the DNA agrees better with TRBJ2-7, so the J call may be wrong. There are 14 residues in the CDR3. Germline assignment: CDR1 MNHEY and CDR2 SMNVEV (reference sequence). This CDR3 is CASSFGQGTHEQYF. CDR3 nucleotide sequence: TGTGCCAGCAGTTTCGGACAGGGAACCCACGAGCAGTACTTC.

This clone was counted only a few times. One end of the junction does not line up with germline, which may come from a read error. This chain uses TRBV7-9 with TRBJ1-5, with D possibly matching TRBD1 (5 bases). This CDR3 contains 13 residues. Germline V gives CDR1 SEHNR, CDR2 FQNEAQ (reference sequence). CDR3 sequence reads: CASSADSNQPQHF. CDR3 bases: TGTGCCAGCAGCGCAGACAGCAACCAGCCCCAGCATTTT.